In its sample, the clone carrying this TCR beta chain was seen many times. Its antigen is unidentified. The CDR3 consists of 14 residues. The junction had 4 bases not matched to a gene; V was cut back by 5 bases and J by 4 bases. CDR1 and CDR2 from the germline V gene are LNHDA and SQIVND (reference sequence). This entry belongs to a study of CD8 T cells in ankylosing spondylitis. Study results and limitations: What seemed typical of ankylosing spondylitis blood was a TCR beta motif built from eight highly homologous variants. CD8+ cells made up the disease-linked clones, which were relatively rare in peripheral blood. Reports say disease-linked clones showed up significantly more in matched ankylosing spondylitis synovial fluid.

Researchers built TCR beta libraries using quantitative 5'-RACE with molecular barcodes. TCRdb itself ran the 5' RACE reads through MiXCR, one entry per CDR3 protein. The table has some 46,000 distinct CDR3 sequences, 8% to 13% seen once; the top ten hold about 1.4%. V gene TRBV19 combines with J gene TRBJ2-3, with 9 bases fitting TRBD1. The receptor was isolated from a male donor with ankylosing spondylitis or in good health (not recorded which). The sample consisted of blood, either unsorted or a sorted T cell fraction (not recorded which). Written as DNA, the CDR3 is TGTGCCAGTAGTTCGGGACAGGGACCAGATACGCAGTATTTT. Translated, it gives CASSSGQGPDTQYF. The entire variable domain, with the rest obtained from reference TRBV19 and TRBJ2-3, is as follows: DGGITQSPKYLFRKEGQNVTLSCEQNLNHDAMYWYRQDPGQGLRLIYYSQIVNDFQKGDIAEGYSVSREKKESFPLTVTSAQKNPTAFYLCASSSGQGPDTQYFGPGTRLTVL.